The rows below give T cell receptor beta chains drawn from one sample of a study of T-cell reconstitution after alpha-beta-depleted transplantation in children. TCRdb independently ran MiXCR on the PCR reads; one entry per CDR3 protein. Of about 210,000 distinct CDR3 sequences in the sample, under 20% are singletons; the top ten hold about two fifths. This sample comprised PBMCs, mostly from graft donor cells, obtained 360 days after TCRalphabeta/CD19-depleted stem cell transplant. The receptors were gathered from a male patient aged 2 to 9 who had a stem cell transplant for acute lymphoblastic leukemia, so the T cells may come from the graft donor. The CDR3 runs from the conserved cysteine through the conserved F or W. A D gene is named only where the DNA matches it firmly. The size of a clone is reported for some rows only, either as once, few or many, or as a class for expanded clones.

.	TRBV27	TRBJ2-7	.	TGTGCCAGCGGGGTGGGGGGAGCCCGCTACGAGCAGTACTTC	CASGVGGARYEQYF
few	TRBV5-1	TRBJ2-5	.	TGCGCCAGCAGCTTTAAGGGGAGGGAGACCCAGTACTTC	CASSFKGRETQYF
few	TRBV12-3/TRBV12-4	TRBJ2-3	TRBD2	TGTGCCAGCAGCACCTATCACCTAGCGGATCACACAGATACGCAGTATTTT	CASSTYHLADHTDTQYF
many	TRBV24-1	TRBJ2-5	.	TGTGCCACCAGTGACCCTGGGGATCACCAAGAGACCCAGTACTTC	CATSDPGDHQETQYF
few	TRBV5-1	TRBJ2-3	TRBD2	TGCGCCAGCACGGGGGGGAGCACAGATACGCAGTATTTT	CASTGGSTDTQYF
few	TRBV7-2	TRBJ2-3	.	TGTGCCAGCAGCTTAGCGCTACTAGGACAACCCCACACAGATACGCAGTATTTT	CASSLALLGQPHTDTQYF
.	TRBV2	TRBJ2-7	.	TGTGCCAGCAGTCGAGATCAGGGGACCTACGAGCAGTACTTC	CASSRDQGTYEQYF
few	TRBV3-1	TRBJ2-4	TRBD1	TGTGCCAGCAGCTCATTAACAGGGGGCATAGCCAAAAACATTCAGTACTTC	CASSSLTGGIAKNIQYF
.	TRBV9	TRBJ1-5	.	TGTGCCAGCAGTGAACGAGGGAGGGATCAGCCCCAGCATTTT	CASSERGRDQPQHF
.	TRBV12-3/TRBV12-4	TRBJ2-7	.	TGTGCCAGCAGTTTGGACGGGCGACCGGTAGAGCAGTACTTC	CASSLDGRPVEQYF
.	TRBV10-3	TRBJ2-5	TRBD2	TGTGCCACCCGACTAGCGGGGGGGGAAGAGACCCAGTACTTC	CATRLAGGEETQYF
.	TRBV13	TRBJ2-5	TRBD1	TGTGCCAGCAGCTCCCGGGACAGAAAAGAGACCCAGTACTTC	CASSSRDRKETQYF
.	TRBV5-1	TRBJ1-1	TRBD1	TGCGCCAGCAGCCAGGACAGGGGGAACACTGAAGTTTTCTTT	CASSQDRGNTEVFF
many	TRBV7-6	TRBJ2-5	.	TGTGCCAGCAGTTCCACAGGGTGCGAGACCCAGTACTTC	CASSSTGCETQYF
few	TRBV7-2	TRBJ2-3	TRBD2	TGTGCCAGCAGCTCCCCACTTAGCGGGCGGGCAGATACGCAGTATTTT	CASSSPLSGRADTQYF
.	TRBV2	TRBJ2-7	.	TGTGCCAGCAGTGAATTCAGGCAGGTCTCCTACGAGCAGTACTTC	CASSEFRQVSYEQYF
.	TRBV11-2	TRBJ2-1	TRBD2	TGTGCCAGCAGCTTAGGGGGGGGGTTCGAGTTCTTC	CASSLGGGFEFF
few	TRBV27	TRBJ2-1	TRBD1	TGTGCCAGCACCGATACAGGGGTCTACAATGAGCAGTTCTTC	CASTDTGVYNEQFF
.	TRBV28	TRBJ2-5	.	TGTGCCAGCCAGGGCGGAGAGACCCAGTACTTC	CASQGGETQYF
.	TRBV19	TRBJ2-1	TRBD1	TGTGCCAGTAGTCGGCAGGGGGCTGGTGAGCAGTTCTTC	CASSRQGAGEQFF
few	TRBV10-3	TRBJ2-2	.	TGTGCCATCCAGGGGTCCGGGGAGCTGTTTTTT	CAIQGSGELFF
.	TRBV3-1	TRBJ2-1	TRBD2	TGTGCCAGCAGCACGCGAAATAAGTCCCTCTGGCGGGGGGGCCGGTTCGATGAGCAGTTCTTC	CASSTRNKSLWRGGRFDEQFF
.	TRBV7-9	TRBJ1-2	.	TGTGCCAGCAGCCCGAGGGGCAGGGGCACTGTAGACTATGGCTACACCTTC	CASSPRGRGTVDYGYTF
.	TRBV29-1	TRBJ2-5	TRBD2	TGCAGCGCAGGACTAGTAGGAGAGACCCAGTACTTC	CSAGLVGETQYF
.	TRBV18	TRBJ2-2	TRBD2	TGTGCCAGCTCACCACCGTCATCACTAGCGGGGGCCGGGGAGCTGTTTTTT	CASSPPSSLAGAGELFF
.	TRBV27	TRBJ2-3	.	TGTGCCAGCAGTTTAACGAACTCGGGGGATACGCAGTATTTT	CASSLTNSGDTQYF
.	TRBV14	TRBJ2-2	.	TGTGCCAGCAGCGACTGGGGTGGCGGGGAGCTGTTTTTT	CASSDWGGGELFF
few	TRBV27	TRBJ2-7	TRBD1	TGTGCCAGCGGACAGGGGGCTTCCGAGCAGTACTTC	CASGQGASEQYF
few	TRBV20-1	TRBJ1-5	.	TGCAGTGCAGTCGATAGCAATCAGCCCCAGCATTTT	CSAVDSNQPQHF
few	TRBV25-1	TRBJ1-2	.	TGTGCCAGCAGTGACGTAGGGTATGGCTACACCTTC	CASSDVGYGYTF